A single T cell receptor beta chain is shown here with its context. Its antigen is unidentified. The PCR contained 60 Vbeta and 13 Jbeta primers. Here immunoSEQ multiplex PCR was the method, and the copy in TCRdb shows in-frame clones only, minus some. The table includes about 160,000 clones, 80% to 85% detected once. This specimen comes from a study of cytomegalovirus exposure and HLA in healthy donors. On the study more broadly: Ancestry clustering placed around 81% of more than 350 genotyped donors in the Caucasian-associated cluster.

Findings and caveats of the study: A classifier reportedly called cytomegalovirus status with high sensitivity and specificity. More clonal expansion characterized HLA-associated TCR beta chains than equally common others in a later analysis. For TCR beta chains, V- and J-gene trimming was later linked to a missense DCLRE1C variant.

The clonotype was recovered from a girl aged 2-10 years in good health and CMV-seropositive. Sequencing used PBMCs.

DNA of the CDR3: TGTGCCACCAGCAGTTCGCGGGTGGACAGGACTCAGCCCCAGCATTTT. It specifies CATSSSRVDRTQPQHF. The rearrangement uses TRBV15 and TRBJ1-5, with TRBD1 identical over 7 bases. The ends lost 3 bases at V and 6 bases at J; junction bases unmatched: 11. Looked up from germline, CDR1 is LNHNV and CDR2 is YYDKDF (reference sequence). The CDR3 has 16 amino acids.